This T cell receptor beta chain was retrieved from a study of metastatic and nonmetastatic thyroid tumors. This CDR3 region has 10 residues. Germline V gives CDR1 DFQATT, CDR2 SNEGSKA (reference sequence). V was clipped by 7 bases and J by 9 bases, with 12 bases between them. None of the patients had undergone any treatment ahead of thyroid surgery. TCRdb reprocessed the PCR reads via MiXCR. The sample carries roughly 13,000 clones, 25% to 35% recorded once. The TCR was taken from a female donor with papillary thyroid cancer or a benign thyroid nodule (not recorded which). Some clones in this sample may be carry-over from other donors' samples. Sequenced: tumor tissue. The V gene is TRBV20-1, the J gene TRBJ1-1, with D perhaps TRBD1 (5 bases). CDR3 sequence (DNA): TGCAGTGGTTCAGGGAAGAAAGCTTTCTTT. Translation: CSGSGKKAFF.